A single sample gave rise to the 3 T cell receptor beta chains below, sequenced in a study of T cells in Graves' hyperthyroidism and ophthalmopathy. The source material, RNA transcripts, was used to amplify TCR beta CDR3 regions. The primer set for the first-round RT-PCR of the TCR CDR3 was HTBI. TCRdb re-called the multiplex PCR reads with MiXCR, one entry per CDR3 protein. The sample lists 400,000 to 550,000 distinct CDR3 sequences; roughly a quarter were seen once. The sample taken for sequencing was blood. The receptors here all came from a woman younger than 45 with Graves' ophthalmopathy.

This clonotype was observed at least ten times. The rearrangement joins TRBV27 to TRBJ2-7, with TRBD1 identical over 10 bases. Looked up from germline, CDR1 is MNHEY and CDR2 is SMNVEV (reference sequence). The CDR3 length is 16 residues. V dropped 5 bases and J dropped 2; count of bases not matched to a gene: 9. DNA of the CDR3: TGTGCCAGCAGTCAGACTCTTGGACAGGGGGCCTACGAGCAGTACTTC. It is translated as CASSQTLGQGAYEQYF.

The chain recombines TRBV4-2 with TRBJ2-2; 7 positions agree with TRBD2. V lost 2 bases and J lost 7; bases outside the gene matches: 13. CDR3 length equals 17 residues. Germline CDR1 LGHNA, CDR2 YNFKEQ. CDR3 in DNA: TGTGCCAGCAGCCAAAGGGAGCTAGCGGATACCTACGGGGAGCTGTTTTTT. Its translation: CASSQRELADTYGELFF.

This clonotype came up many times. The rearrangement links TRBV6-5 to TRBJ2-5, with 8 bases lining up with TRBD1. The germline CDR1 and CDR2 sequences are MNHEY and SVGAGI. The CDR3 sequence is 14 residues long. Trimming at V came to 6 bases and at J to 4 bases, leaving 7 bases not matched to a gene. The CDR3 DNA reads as TGTGCCAGCAGAACTGCAGGGGGCGGAGAGACCCAGTACTTC. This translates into CASRTAGGGETQYF.